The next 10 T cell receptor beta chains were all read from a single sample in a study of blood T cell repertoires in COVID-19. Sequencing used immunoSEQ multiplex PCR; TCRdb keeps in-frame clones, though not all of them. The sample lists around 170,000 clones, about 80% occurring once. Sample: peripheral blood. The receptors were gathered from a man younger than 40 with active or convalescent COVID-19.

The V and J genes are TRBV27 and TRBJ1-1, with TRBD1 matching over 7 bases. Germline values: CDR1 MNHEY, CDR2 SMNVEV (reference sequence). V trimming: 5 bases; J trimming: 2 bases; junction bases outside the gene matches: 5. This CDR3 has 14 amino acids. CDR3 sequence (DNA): TGTGCCAGCAGTGTCGACAGGGCTAACACTGAAGCTTTCTTT. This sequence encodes CASSVDRANTEAFF.

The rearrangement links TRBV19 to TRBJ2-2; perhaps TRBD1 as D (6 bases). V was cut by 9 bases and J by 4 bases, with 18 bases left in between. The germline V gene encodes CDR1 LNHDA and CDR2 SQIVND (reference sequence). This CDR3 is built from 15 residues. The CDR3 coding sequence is TGTGCCAGCTCACTACAGGGAGTCGGCACCGGGGAGCTGTTTTTT. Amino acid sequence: CASSLQGVGTGELFF.

Here the CDR3 reads CASSLSASGNHQPQHF. The CDR3 nucleotides read TGTGCCAGCAGCTTATCGGCGTCAGGTAATCATCAGCCCCAGCATTTT. This chain connects TRBV7-9 to TRBJ1-5, with D uncertain. This CDR3 spans 16 amino acids. Germline V CDR1 and CDR2: SEHNR, FQNEAQ (reference sequence). V lost 2 bases and J 5 bases, leaving 16 bases between the germline ends. Full variable domain (rest looked up from reference TRBV7-9 and TRBJ1-5): DTGVSQNPRHKITKRGQNVTFRCDPISEHNRLYWYRQTLGQGPEFLTYFQNEAQLEKSRLLSDRFSAERPKGSFSTLEIQRTEQGDSAMYLCASSLSASGNHQPQHFGDGTRLSIL.

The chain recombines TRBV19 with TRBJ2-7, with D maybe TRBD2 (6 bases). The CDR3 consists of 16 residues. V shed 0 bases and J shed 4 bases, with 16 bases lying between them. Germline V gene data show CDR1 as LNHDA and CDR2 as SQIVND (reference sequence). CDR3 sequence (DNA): TGTGCCAGTAGTATAGATGAGGCGGGATCCAGTTACGAGCAGTACTTC. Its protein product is CASSIDEAGSSYEQYF.

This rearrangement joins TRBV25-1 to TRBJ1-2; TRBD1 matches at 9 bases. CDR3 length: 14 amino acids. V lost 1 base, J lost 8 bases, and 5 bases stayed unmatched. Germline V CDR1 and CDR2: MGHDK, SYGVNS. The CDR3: CASSESRDRDGYTF. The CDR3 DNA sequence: TGTGCCAGCAGTGAATCTAGGGACAGGGACGGCTACACCTTC.

This CDR3 reads CASSSDTSGTGGYGTEAFF. CDR3 coding DNA: TGCGCCAGCTCCTCCGACACGTCCGGGACAGGGGGGTATGGCACTGAAGCTTTCTTT. This chain links TRBV5-1 with TRBJ1-1; 11 bases match TRBD1. V shed 7 bases, J shed 4 bases, and the junction held 21 bases outside the gene matches. Germline V gene sequence: CDR1 SGHRS, CDR2 YFSETQ. This CDR3 has 19 residues.

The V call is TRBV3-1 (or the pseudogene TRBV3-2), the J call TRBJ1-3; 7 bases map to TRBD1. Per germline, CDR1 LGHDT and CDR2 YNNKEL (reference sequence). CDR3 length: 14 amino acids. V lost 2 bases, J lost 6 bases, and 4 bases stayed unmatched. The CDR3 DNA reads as TGTGCCAGCAGCCAAACAGGGGAGGCAAACACCATATATTTT. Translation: CASSQTGEANTIYF.

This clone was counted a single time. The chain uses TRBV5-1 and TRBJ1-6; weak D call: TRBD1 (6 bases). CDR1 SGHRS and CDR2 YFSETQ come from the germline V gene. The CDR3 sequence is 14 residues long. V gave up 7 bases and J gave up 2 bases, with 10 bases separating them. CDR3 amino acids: CASQQGAYNSPLHF. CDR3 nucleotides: TGCGCCAGCCAACAGGGCGCCTATAATTCACCCCTCCACTTT. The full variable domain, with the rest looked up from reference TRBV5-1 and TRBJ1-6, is KAGVTQTPRYLIKTRGQQVTLSCSPISGHRSVSWYQQTPGQGLQFLFEYFSETQRNKGNFPGRFSGRQFSNSRSEMNVSTLELGDSALYLCASQQGAYNSPLHFGNGTRLTVT.

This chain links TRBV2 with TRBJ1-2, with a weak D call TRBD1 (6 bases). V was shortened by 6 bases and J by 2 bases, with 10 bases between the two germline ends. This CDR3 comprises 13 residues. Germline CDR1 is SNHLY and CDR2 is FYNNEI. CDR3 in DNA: TGTGCCAGCAGGGAGACAGGCAACTATGGCTACACCTTC. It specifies CASRETGNYGYTF.

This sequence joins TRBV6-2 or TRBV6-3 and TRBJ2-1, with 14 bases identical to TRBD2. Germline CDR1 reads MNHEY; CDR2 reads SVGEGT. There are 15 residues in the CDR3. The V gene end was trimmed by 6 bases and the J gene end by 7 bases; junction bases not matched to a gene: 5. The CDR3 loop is CASSKTSGGANEQFF. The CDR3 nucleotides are TGTGCCAGCAGCAAGACTAGCGGGGGGGCTAATGAGCAGTTCTTC.